This TCR beta chain was profiled in a study of T cells after posttransplantation cyclophosphamide. Findings and caveats of the study: Later post-transplant blood repertoires were often dominated by donor CD8+ memory clones. Blood and skin or GI T cell repertoires showed limited TRB overlap. Recipient CMV seropositivity and CMV reactivation strongly tracked TRB clonality.

This clone has a count of ten or more. Antigen specificity is unknown. TCRdb keeps only in-frame clones here, not all; method: immunoSEQ multiplex PCR. The table lists about 39,000 clones, with no singletons. Germline V CDR1 and CDR2: SEHNR, FQNEAQ (reference sequence). Trimming removed 5 bases from V and 4 bases from J; junction bases left unmatched: 10. There are 15 residues in the CDR3. The source material was PBMCs. The source is a woman between 45 and 65 years old in good health and a related stem cell transplant donor. V is TRBV7-9 and J is TRBJ1-1; TRBD1 agrees at 7 bases. The CDR3 region is CASSLRQGGFTEAFF. The CDR3 nucleotides read TGTGCCAGCAGCCTAAGACAGGGAGGATTCACTGAAGCTTTCTTT.